Listed below are T cell receptor beta chains from one sample, sequenced in a study of blood T cell repertoires in COVID-19. TCRdb's copy holds only in-frame clones and misses some; the assay was immunoSEQ multiplex PCR. The sample shows hundreds of thousands of clones, roughly four fifths of them seen only once. Source material: PBMCs or T cells enriched from blood (not recorded which). These receptors were obtained from a woman in her 50s who had been exposed to COVID-19. CDR3s include the opening cysteine and the closing phenylalanine or tryptophan. A D gene is named only where the DNA matches it firmly. The size entry is marked missing in some rows and otherwise reads once, few, many or a size class.

d_call | j_call | v_call | clone_size | cdr3_nt | cdr3_aa
. | TRBJ1-6 | TRBV27 | . | TGTGCCAGCAGTGCCCAGGGGAGTTCACCCCTCCACTTT | CASSAQGSSPLHF
. | TRBJ1-5 | TRBV19 | . | TGTGCCAGTAGTCCGTCCAATCAGCCCCAGCATTTT | CASSPSNQPQHF
. | TRBJ1-5 | TRBV29-1 | . | TGCAGCGCGATGATGGGGGCAGAACAGCCCCAGCATTTT | CSAMMGAEQPQHF
. | TRBJ1-6 | TRBV2 | . | TGTGCCAGCAGCTTAAGGGGCCCCCCCAATTCACCCCTCCACTTT | CASSLRGPPNSPLHF
. | TRBJ2-7 | TRBV2 | . | TGTGCCAGCAGGGGACCGGGACTCGGAGGTCTGGTAGGCTTCTACGAGCAGTACTTC | CASRGPGLGGLVGFYEQYF
. | TRBJ2-7 | TRBV4-1 | . | TGCGCCAGCAGCCAAGGGGCGGGCAGGACCTACGAGCAGTACTTC | CASSQGAGRTYEQYF
. | TRBJ2-7 | TRBV5-1 | . | TGCGCCAGCAGCTCGACCGGGACACGAAACGAGCAGTACTTC | CASSSTGTRNEQYF
TRBD1 | TRBJ1-1 | TRBV5-4 | . | TGTGCCAGCAGCTTGGGACAGGGGGCTAAACTGGGGACTGAAGCTTTCTTT | CASSLGQGAKLGTEAFF
. | TRBJ1-2 | TRBV7-8 | . | TGTGCCAGCAGCCCCTATCAAGTGTATGGCTACACCTTC | CASSPYQVYGYTF
TRBD1 | TRBJ1-2 | TRBV12-3/TRBV12-4 | . | TGTGCCAGCAGACACAGGGGTAACTATGGCTACACCTTC | CASRHRGNYGYTF
. | TRBJ2-1 | TRBV3-1/TRBV3-2 | few | TGTGCCAGCAGCCAACGAGGGAATGAGCAGTTCTTC | CASSQRGNEQFF
. | TRBJ2-5 | TRBV4-3 | . | TGCGCCAGCAGCCAAGAATTGAGCCGGTTGGAGACCCAGTACTTC | CASSQELSRLETQYF
TRBD1 | TRBJ2-7 | TRBV5-1 | few | TGCGCCAGCAGCCCAGGGGGCGCGGGATACGAGCAGTACTTC | CASSPGGAGYEQYF
. | TRBJ2-6 | TRBV3-1/TRBV3-2 | once | TGTGCCAGCAGCCGCAGAACGACAGGAGTGGGGGCCAACGTCCTGACTTTC | CASSRRTTGVGANVLTF
TRBD1 | TRBJ1-2 | TRBV19 | . | TGTGCCAGTAGTATCCCCTCTACAGGGGATGTAATGGAAGGCTACACCTTC | CASSIPSTGDVMEGYTF
TRBD1 | TRBJ1-4 | TRBV11-2 | . | TGTGCCAGCAGCTATCCCGGGACAGGGACGGCTAATGAAAAACTGTTTTTT | CASSYPGTGTANEKLFF
. | TRBJ2-7 | TRBV3-1/TRBV3-2 | few | TGTGCCAGCAGCCCTCCCCCCCCATTTGTGGAGCTCTCCTACGAGCAGTACTTC | CASSPPPPFVELSYEQYF
. | TRBJ2-7 | TRBV28 | . | TGTGCCAGCAGTTCTTTCTCCTACGAGCAGTACTTC | CASSSFSYEQYF
TRBD1 | TRBJ1-4 | TRBV29-1 | . | TGCAGCGCCGAAATGACAGGGCGAGCTAATGAAAAACTGTTTTTT | CSAEMTGRANEKLFF
. | TRBJ1-6 | TRBV3-1/TRBV3-2 | . | TGTGCCAGCAGCCGCCAGGCCTCCTATAATTCACCCCTCCACTTT | CASSRQASYNSPLHF
. | TRBJ2-1 | TRBV27 | . | TGTGCCACCTCCCGCAAACCCCAGGGTGAGCAGTTCTTC | CATSRKPQGEQFF
. | TRBJ1-3 | TRBV3-1/TRBV3-2 | . | TGTGCCAGCAGCCAAGTTCAAACAGCCTCTGGAAACACCATATATTTT | CASSQVQTASGNTIYF
TRBD2 | TRBJ2-3 | TRBV5-1 | . | TGCGCCAGCAGCCGAGCGGGGGGGCTAGATACGCAGTATTTT | CASSRAGGLDTQYF
. | TRBJ1-1 | TRBV12-3/TRBV12-4 | . | TGTGCCAGCGCACAAACAGGGCCTGAACCTTTCTTT | CASAQTGPEPFF
. | TRBJ2-7 | TRBV27 | . | TGTGCCAGCAGTTTACTTAGTGGGGGGACCTACGAGCAGTACTTC | CASSLLSGGTYEQYF
TRBD1 | TRBJ1-1 | TRBV28 | . | TGTGCCAGCAGTTGGACAGGGAGGTCAGCTTTCTTT | CASSWTGRSAFF
TRBD1 | TRBJ2-2 | TRBV28 | few | TGTGCCAGCAGTTTGGATTCACAGGGGGTGAACACCGGGGAGCTGTTTTTT | CASSLDSQGVNTGELFF
. | TRBJ1-6 | TRBV29-1 | . | TGCAGCGTCTCCTCGGGTGCGGGGGAAGGTTCACCCCTCCACTTT | CSVSSGAGEGSPLHF
. | TRBJ1-5 | TRBV30 | . | TGTGCCTGGAGTGATTTACAGGGACGTCAGCCCCAGCATTTT | CAWSDLQGRQPQHF
. | TRBJ1-1 | TRBV19 | . | TGTGCCAGTAGCCCCCAGCGGGTCACTGAAGCTTTCTTT | CASSPQRVTEAFF
TRBD2 | TRBJ2-3 | TRBV2 | once | TGTGCCAGCAAAGACAGGAGCGGGGGTACAGATACGCAGTATTTT | CASKDRSGGTDTQYF
. | TRBJ1-1 | TRBV18 | . | TGTGCCAGCTCCCTCGACGCCAGCAGGACTGAAGCTTTCTTT | CASSLDASRTEAFF
TRBD2 | TRBJ2-1 | TRBV7-8 | . | TGTGCCAGCAGCCCCCGGGCGGGGGGGTACAATGAGCAGTTCTTC | CASSPRAGGYNEQFF
. | TRBJ1-2 | TRBV19 | . | TGTGCCAGTACCCCCCTACCGGGACACCCTTTGAACTATGGCTACACCTTC | CASTPLPGHPLNYGYTF
. | TRBJ2-7 | TRBV10-3 | . | TGTGCCATCAGTGGAGGACAGTTCGACGAGCAGTACTTC | CAISGGQFDEQYF
. | TRBJ1-3 | TRBV6-1 | . | TGTGCCAGCAGTGAAGATCGGGGGAACACCATATATTTT | CASSEDRGNTIYF
. | TRBJ1-1 | TRBV5-4 | . | TGTGCCAGCAGCTGGGCCCTGAACACTGAAGCTTTCTTT | CASSWALNTEAFF
TRBD1 | TRBJ1-1 | TRBV12-3/TRBV12-4 | . | TGTGCCAGTTCGACAGGGGGGAACACTGAAGCTTTCTTT | CASSTGGNTEAFF
TRBD1 | TRBJ1-5 | TRBV5-5 | . | TGTGCCAGCAGCTTAGAGGACAGGGGCAATCAGCCCCAGCATTTT | CASSLEDRGNQPQHF
TRBD1 | TRBJ1-5 | TRBV7-2 | . | TGTGCCAGCAGCTTCGCCCAGGGGGTAGGCAATCAGCCCCAGCATTTT | CASSFAQGVGNQPQHF
. | TRBJ1-2 | TRBV19 | . | TGTGCCAGTAGTTCACGGACAGACTATGGCTACACCTTC | CASSSRTDYGYTF
. | TRBJ1-1 | TRBV5-1 | . | TGCGCCAGCAGCTTGGCAGGGGTAATATCGTGGAACACTGAAGCTTTCTTT | CASSLAGVISWNTEAFF
TRBD2 | TRBJ2-2 | TRBV19 | . | TGTGCCAGTAGTATCTTTGCGGGGGTGAACACCGGGGAGCTGTTTTTT | CASSIFAGVNTGELFF
. | TRBJ2-3 | TRBV6-5 | . | TGTGCCAGTCCGCTAGATGGCACAGATACGCAGTATTTT | CASPLDGTDTQYF
. | TRBJ1-4 | TRBV5-1 | . | TGCGCCAGCAGCCCCGAGCCCTCCGATGAAAAACTGTTTTTT | CASSPEPSDEKLFF
. | TRBJ2-3 | TRBV7-2 | . | TGTGCCAGCAGCCTAAGGCAGGGGACAGATACGCAGTATTTT | CASSLRQGTDTQYF
. | TRBJ1-1 | TRBV29-1 | . | TGCAGCGTCCACCAGGGACTCCCTTCAGCTGCTTTCTTT | CSVHQGLPSAAFF
TRBD1 | TRBJ1-1 | TRBV18 | . | TGTGCCAGCTCAGCGGGACAGGGGAGGACTGAAGCTTTCTTT | CASSAGQGRTEAFF
TRBD1 | TRBJ1-2 | TRBV2 | . | TGTGCCAGCAGTCAACTTACAGGGGACGGAAGGGGCTACACCTTC | CASSQLTGDGRGYTF
. | TRBJ1-6 | TRBV3-1/TRBV3-2 | . | TGTGCCAGCAGCCCCTCCTTGAGCGGGAATTCACCCCTCCACTTT | CASSPSLSGNSPLHF
. | TRBJ1-5 | TRBV16 | . | TGTGCCAGCAGTCCAACAAATACTGCGGGTCAGCCCCAGCATTTT | CASSPTNTAGQPQHF
TRBD1 | TRBJ2-2 | TRBV7-9 | . | TGTGCCAGCAGCCTTTGGACAGGGGGCCGCACCGGGGAGCTGTTTTTT | CASSLWTGGRTGELFF
TRBD2 | TRBJ2-5 | TRBV5-1 | . | TGCGCCAGCAAGACTAGCGGCGAAGAGACCCAGTACTTC | CASKTSGEETQYF
TRBD2 | TRBJ2-4 | TRBV7-8 | . | TGTGCCAGCAGCCCACAACTAGCGGGGAGTCAGGCCAAAAACATTCAGTACTTC | CASSPQLAGSQAKNIQYF
TRBD1 | TRBJ1-6 | TRBV10-2 | . | TGCGCCAGCAGGGCGCGGACAGGGAATTCACCCCTCCACTTT | CASRARTGNSPLHF